This is a list of T cell receptor beta chains from one sample in a study of T cells after posttransplantation cyclophosphamide. Assay: immunoSEQ multiplex PCR; the TCRdb copy retains only in-frame clones and omits some. The sample lists 6,000 to 8,000 clones; more than 75% were seen once. This specimen was PBMCs, taken after allogeneic stem cell transplant with posttransplant cyclophosphamide. The receptors come from a female patient aged 45-65 years who received an allogeneic stem cell transplant from a related donor, was CMV-positive, and had no GVHD. T cells may partly derive from the graft donor. Each CDR3 is given with its conserved first and last residue. A D gene is named only where the DNA matches it firmly. Size is omitted from some rows. Given values are once, few, many or a class for expanded clones.

V,size,J,D,length,CDR3,DNA
TRBV11-2,NA,TRBJ1-1,TRBD1,16,CASSKKTGRGDTEAFF,TGTGCCAGCAGCAAAAAGACAGGGAGAGGGGACACTGAAGCTTTCTTT
TRBV5-1,NA,TRBJ1-2,TRBD1,15,CASSLVSGGDYGYTF,TGCGCCAGCAGCTTGGTGTCAGGGGGAGACTATGGCTACACCTTC
TRBV12-5,NA,TRBJ2-3,NA,12,CASGLVGDTQYF,TGTGCTAGTGGTTTGGTGGGCGATACGCAGTATTTT
TRBV27,NA,TRBJ1-6,TRBD1,16,CASSWDRAFPNSPLHF,TGTGCCAGCAGTTGGGACAGGGCATTCCCGAATTCACCCCTCCACTTT
TRBV5-3,few,TRBJ2-7,TRBD2,12,CARSSSGYEQYF,TGTGCCAGAAGCTCTAGCGGGTACGAGCAGTACTTC
TRBV19,NA,TRBJ1-4,NA,16,CASSIRGGVPPEKLFF,TGTGCCAGTAGTATCCGGGGAGGTGTACCCCCTGAAAAACTGTTTTTT
TRBV9,NA,TRBJ2-6,NA,16,CASSVGRGSGANVLTF,TGTGCCAGCAGCGTAGGGAGGGGCTCTGGGGCCAACGTCCTGACTTTC
TRBV2,NA,TRBJ2-1,TRBD2,14,CASRDISGSNEQFF,TGTGCCAGCAGGGATATTAGCGGGAGCAATGAGCAGTTCTTC
TRBV7-9,few,TRBJ2-7,TRBD1,15,CASSWTGGPTYEQYF,TGTGCCAGCAGCTGGACAGGTGGACCTACCTACGAGCAGTACTTC
TRBV11-2,NA,TRBJ1-3,NA,15,CASSSTGRAGNTIYF,TGTGCCAGCAGTTCTACAGGGAGAGCTGGAAACACCATATATTTT
TRBV14,NA,TRBJ2-3,NA,16,CVSSQAGSLVADTQYF,TGTGTCAGCAGCCAAGCTGGGAGCCTAGTCGCAGATACGCAGTATTTT
TRBV19,few,TRBJ1-5,TRBD1,15,CASSPMAGGGQPQHF,TGTGCCAGTAGTCCGATGGCAGGGGGAGGTCAGCCCCAGCATTTT
TRBV6-1,NA,TRBJ1-1,NA,14,CASSEAGGWPEAFF,TGTGCCAGCAGTGAAGCTGGCGGATGGCCTGAAGCTTTCTTT
TRBV4-1,once,TRBJ1-4,TRBD1,16,CASSPKGAKSNEKLFF,TGCGCCAGCAGCCCGAAGGGGGCGAAGTCTAATGAAAAACTGTTTTTT
TRBV6-1,NA,TRBJ1-6,NA,18,CASSDLTRQSSYNSPLHF,TGTGCCAGCAGTGATTTAACCCGACAGAGCTCCTATAATTCCCCCCTCCACTTT
TRBV6-5,NA,TRBJ1-4,TRBD1,15,CASSYSQGAREKLFF,TGTGCCAGCAGTTACTCACAGGGGGCACGTGAAAAACTGTTTTTT
TRBV18,NA,TRBJ1-1,NA,15,CASSPPRQTNTEAFF,TGTGCCAGCTCACCACCGAGACAGACGAACACTGAAGCTTTCTTT
TRBV19,NA,TRBJ2-1,TRBD2,17,CASSIMPSGTLDNEQFF,TGTGCCAGTAGTATAATGCCCAGCGGGACCCTAGACAATGAGCAGTTCTTC
TRBV5-6,NA,TRBJ1-2,NA,14,CASSLGGRDYGYTF,TGTGCCAGCAGCTTGGGGGGCAGGGACTATGGCTACACCTTC
TRBV14,once,TRBJ2-1,NA,13,CASSQALDNEQFF,TGTGCCAGCAGCCAGGCTCTAGACAATGAGCAGTTCTTC
TRBV19,NA,TRBJ1-2,NA,12,CASSSRDKSGTF,TGTGCCAGTAGTAGCCGGGACAAGTCCGGCACCTTC
TRBV4-2,NA,TRBJ1-5,NA,15,CASSQVWDIDQPQHF,TGTGCCAGCAGCCAAGTATGGGACATAGATCAGCCCCAGCATTTT
TRBV4-1,NA,TRBJ2-2,NA,16,CASSQEGRVSTGELFF,TGCGCCAGCAGCCAAGAGGGCAGGGTCTCCACCGGGGAGCTGTTTTTT
TRBV27,NA,TRBJ2-7,TRBD1,13,CASSWDRGGEQYF,TGTGCCAGCAGTTGGGACAGGGGGGGGGAGCAGTACTTC
TRBV7-9,NA,TRBJ1-5,NA,14,CASSFNQANQPQHF,TGTGCCAGCAGCTTCAACCAGGCCAATCAGCCCCAGCATTTT
TRBV18,NA,TRBJ1-5,NA,14,CASSRESGEKPQHF,TGTGCCAGCTCACGCGAGTCAGGGGAAAAGCCCCAGCATTTT
TRBV5-1,NA,TRBJ2-1,TRBD2,13,CASSSSSGAEQFF,TGCGCCAGCAGCTCTTCTAGCGGGGCTGAGCAGTTCTTC
TRBV6-1,NA,TRBJ2-7,NA,14,CASLAGLYSYEQYF,TGTGCCAGCCTCGCGGGCCTCTACAGCTACGAGCAGTACTTC
TRBV7-2,NA,TRBJ1-5,TRBD1,17,CASSLEGATGANQPQHF,TGTGCCAGCAGCTTAGAAGGAGCGACAGGGGCAAATCAGCCCCAGCATTTT
TRBV7-6,NA,TRBJ1-1,NA,18,CASSLETVQGWRHTEAFF,TGTGCCAGCAGCTTAGAGACCGTACAGGGTTGGCGGCACACTGAAGCTTTCTTT
TRBV10-3,NA,TRBJ2-1,NA,14,CAISEPASPNEQFF,TGTGCCATCAGTGAGCCCGCGTCCCCTAATGAGCAGTTCTTC
TRBV19,large,TRBJ2-1,TRBD2,16,CASSITSGSSYNEQFF,TGTGCCAGTAGTATCACTAGCGGGAGCTCCTACAATGAGCAGTTCTTC
TRBV6-5,few,TRBJ1-1,NA,14,CASRGQAWGTEAFF,TGTGCCAGCAGAGGACAAGCTTGGGGCACTGAAGCTTTCTTT
TRBV6-4,NA,TRBJ2-1,TRBD2,15,CASSAGTSGFNEQFF,TGTGCCAGCAGTGCTGGGACTAGCGGCTTCAATGAGCAGTTCTTC
TRBV30,NA,TRBJ1-5,NA,13,CAWNRYSNQPQHF,TGTGCCTGGAACAGGTATAGCAATCAGCCCCAGCATTTT
TRBV6-5,NA,TRBJ1-2,TRBD1,12,CASTYRGEGYTF,TGTGCCAGCACCTACAGGGGCGAGGGCTACACCTTC
TRBV6-6,once,TRBJ2-3,NA,14,CASSRQASTDTQYF,TGTGCCAGCAGTCGACAGGCTAGCACAGATACGCAGTATTTT
TRBV5-1,NA,TRBJ1-4,TRBD1,15,CASSIGTGEGEKLFF,TGCGCCAGCAGCATCGGGACAGGGGAGGGTGAAAAACTGTTTTTT
TRBV6-4,few,TRBJ2-5,TRBD2,17,CASSYSILAGKQETQYF,TGTGCCAGCAGTTACTCGATTTTAGCGGGAAAACAAGAGACCCAGTACTTC
TRBV4-2,NA,TRBJ2-1,NA,15,CASSQARGVHNEQFF,TGTGCCAGCAGCCAAGCGCGCGGAGTCCACAATGAGCAGTTCTTC